This T cell receptor beta chain is from a study of CD8 T cells in Susac syndrome. The sequenced target, TCR beta, came from blood CD8+ and CD4+ T cells. Germline CDR1 reads DFQATT; CDR2 reads SNEGSKA (reference sequence). V was shortened by 6 bases and J by 3 bases, with 14 bases between the two germline ends. CDR3 length equals 13 residues. After extraction with the RNeasy kit, roughly 0.45 to 1 ug of the RNA was reverse transcribed using random hexamers. TCRdb re-called the immunoSEQ multiplex PCR reads with MiXCR, one entry per CDR3 protein. Found here are 400,000 or so distinct CDR3 sequences, 75% to 90% of them singletons; the top ten hold more than 0.09%.

The source of this sequence is a human donor with multiple sclerosis. The sequenced sample was CD8+ T cells from PBMCs. The chain is built from TRBV20-1 and TRBJ1-1, with TRBD1 as a possible D gene (5 bases). CDR3 DNA: TGCAGTGCCTGGGGCGGGGGGTACACTGAAGCTTTCTTT. This encodes CSAWGGGYTEAFF.